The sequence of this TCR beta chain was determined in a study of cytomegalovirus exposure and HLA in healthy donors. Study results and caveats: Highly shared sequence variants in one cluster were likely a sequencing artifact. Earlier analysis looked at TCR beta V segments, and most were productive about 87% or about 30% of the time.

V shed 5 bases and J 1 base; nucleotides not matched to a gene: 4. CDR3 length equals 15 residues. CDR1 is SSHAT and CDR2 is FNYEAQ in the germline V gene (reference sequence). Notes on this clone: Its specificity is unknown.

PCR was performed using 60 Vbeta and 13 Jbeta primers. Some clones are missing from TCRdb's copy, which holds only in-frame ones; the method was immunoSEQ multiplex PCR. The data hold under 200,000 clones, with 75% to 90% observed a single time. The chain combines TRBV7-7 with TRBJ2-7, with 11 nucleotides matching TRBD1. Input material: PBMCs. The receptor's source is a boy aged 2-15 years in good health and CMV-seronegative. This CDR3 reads CASSPGTGGSYEQYF. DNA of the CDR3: TGTGCCAGCAGCCCCGGGACAGGGGGTTCCTACGAGCAGTACTTC.